The 32 T cell receptor beta chains in this list originate from one sample, sequenced in a study of blood T cell repertoires in COVID-19. The assay was immunoSEQ multiplex PCR, and TCRdb's table has in-frame clones only and misses some. Counted here are fewer than 200,000 clones, 84% occurring once; the ten biggest clones make up less than 15%. Material: PBMCs or T cells enriched from blood (not recorded which). All receptors come from a man in his fifties who had recovered from COVID-19.

This sequence joins TRBV6-6 and TRBJ1-6; maybe TRBD1 (5 bases). CDR1 MNHNY and CDR2 SVGAGI come from the germline V gene (reference sequence). The CDR3 consists of 13 residues. With 11 bases removed from V and 7 bases from J, the gap between germline ends came to 15 bases. Here the CDR3 reads CALRQGGNSPLHF. The CDR3 DNA is TGTGCCCTTCGTCAGGGAGGAAATTCACCCCTCCACTTT.

Points on this clone: Relative to the germline gene, one junction end is altered; a read error may explain this. The V gene is TRBV2, the J gene TRBJ1-5; possible D gene TRBD1, 6 bases. Germline V gives CDR1 SNHLY, CDR2 FYNNEI. The CDR3 runs 14 residues. CDR3 nucleotides: TGTGCCAGCAGGGAAACAGGGACAAATCGGCCCCAGCATTTT. Amino acids: CASRETGTNRPQHF.

The rearrangement uses TRBV28 and TRBJ1-1; 7 bases are shared with TRBD1. CDR3 length: 13 amino acids. Germline V gives CDR1 MDHEN, CDR2 SYDVKM. With V trimmed by 6 bases and J by 7 bases, 8 bases remained unmatched. The CDR3 is CASRDGTASEAFF. CDR3 DNA: TGTGCCAGCAGGGACGGGACAGCAAGTGAAGCTTTCTTT.

This sequence joins TRBV6-5 and TRBJ2-7; TRBD1 matches at 8 bases. The CDR3 has 15 amino acids. The V gene end was trimmed by 2 bases and the J gene end by 4 bases; junction bases not matched to a gene: 7. Germline loops: CDR1 MNHEY, CDR2 SVGAGI. CDR3 nucleotide sequence: TGTGCCAGCAGTTACATGTCCGGACAGGGATACGAGCAGTACTTC. This sequence encodes CASSYMSGQGYEQYF.

The chain employs TRBV5-5 and TRBJ2-1; 7 bases are shared with TRBD1. The CDR3 spans 16 residues. V shed 1 base, J shed 4 bases, and the junction held 8 bases outside the gene matches. Germline-derived CDR1 and CDR2 are SGHKS and YYEKEE (reference sequence). The CDR3 sequence: CASSLFGTDLYNEQFF. The CDR3 DNA follows: TGTGCCAGCAGCTTGTTCGGGACAGACCTTTACAATGAGCAGTTCTTC.

As DNA, the CDR3 is TGTGCCAGCAGCTTACGACAGGGTCTGGCCAAAAACATTCAGTACTTC. Translated, it gives CASSLRQGLAKNIQYF. The chain employs TRBV7-8 and TRBJ2-4, with 7 bases lining up with TRBD1. The CDR3 covers 16 residues. Germline assignment: CDR1 SGHVS and CDR2 FQNEAQ. Trimming removed 2 bases from V and 1 base from J; junction bases left unmatched: 5.

This clone has more than one count but fewer than ten. The V gene is TRBV5-4, the J gene TRBJ2-2, with 9 bases that match TRBD1. The J segment lost 6 bases and the V segment lost 4 bases, leaving 1 base of the junction unmatched. This CDR3 has 13 amino acids. Germline values: CDR1 SGHNT, CDR2 YYREEE (reference sequence). The CDR3 DNA reads as TGTGCCAGCAGCAGACAGGGGGCCGGGGAGCTGTTTTTT. Residues: CASSRQGAGELFF.

This clone was picked up a small number of times. The chain couples TRBV3-1 (or the pseudogene TRBV3-2) to TRBJ2-7, with 8 bases matching TRBD2. The CDR3 totals 16 residues. Germline CDR1 and CDR2: LGHDT and YNNKEL (reference sequence). J lost 7 bases, V lost 1 base, and 12 bases had no gene match. The CDR3 is CASSQGGAGVSREQYF. CDR3 nucleotides: TGTGCCAGCAGCCAAGGGGGAGCGGGGGTGTCCAGAGAGCAGTACTTC.

This clone appeared many times. The CDR3: CAISTPGQGNTEAFF. The CDR3 nucleotides read TGTGCCATCAGCACACCGGGACAGGGGAACACTGAAGCTTTCTTT. V usage is TRBV10-3 and J usage is TRBJ1-1; 9 nucleotides match TRBD1. Germline trimming cut 6 bases from V and 1 base from J; bases unmatched to any gene: 6. CDR1 and CDR2 from the germline V gene are ENHRY and SYGVKD. The CDR3 sequence is 15 residues long.

The DNA of the CDR3 is TGCGCCAGCAGTAAGGACTACCCCTACGAGCAGTACTTC. Translation: CASSKDYPYEQYF. J is TRBJ2-7 and V is TRBV5-1; possibly TRBD2 for D (6 bases). The CDR3 is made up of 13 amino acids. Trimming took off 5 bases at V and 2 bases at J, with 11 bases between the two ends. Germline V gene sequence: CDR1 SGHRS, CDR2 YFSETQ.

V usage is TRBV5-6 and J usage is TRBJ1-2; maybe TRBD1 (5 bases). The germline V gene has CDR1 SGHDT and CDR2 YYEEEE. V was shortened by 3 bases and J by 8 bases, with 17 bases between the two germline ends. This CDR3 comprises 14 residues. Here the CDR3 DNA reads TGTGCCAGCAGCTCCTTTTCAGGGATCTGGGGCTACACCTTC. It codes for CASSSFSGIWGYTF. Together with reference TRBV5-6 and TRBJ1-2, the CDR3 gives the full variable domain: DAGVTQSPTHLIKTRGQQVTLRCSPKSGHDTVSWYQQALGQGPQFIFQYYEEEERQRGNFPDRFSGHQFPNYSSELNVNALLLGDSALYLCASSSFSGIWGYTFGSGTRLTVV.

V gene TRBV20-1 combines with J gene TRBJ2-7, with 8 bases fitting TRBD2. This CDR3 is built from 11 residues. V lost 6 bases to trimming and J lost 6 bases; unmatched junction nucleotides: 4. Germline values: CDR1 DFQATT, CDR2 SNEGSKA (reference sequence). CDR3 DNA sequence: TGCAGTGCCCGGGGGGGCTTCGAGCAGTACTTC. The encoded protein is CSARGGFEQYF.

This clone was recorded once. This rearrangement joins TRBV10-1 to TRBJ1-1; 9 positions agree with TRBD1. Germline CDR1 reads WNHNN; CDR2 reads SYGVQD (reference sequence). V was pared by 4 bases and J by 4 bases, with 4 bases of the junction left unmatched. This CDR3 spans 14 amino acids. The DNA of the CDR3 is TGCGCCAGCAGTGCGGGACAGGGTCGCACTGAAGCTTTCTTT. Protein: CASSAGQGRTEAFF.

This clone was detected only a few times. The V call is TRBV18, the J call TRBJ2-1, with a possible D match to TRBD2 (5 bases). Trimming removed 4 bases at V and 0 bases at J, with 10 bases between. CDR1 and CDR2 (germline): KGHSH, LQKENI. The CDR3 contains 15 residues. The DNA of the CDR3 is TGTGCCAGCTCACGACTACCCAACTCCTACAATGAGCAGTTCTTC. It specifies CASSRLPNSYNEQFF.

Here the CDR3 DNA reads TGTGCCAGCAGCTATAATACAGGGGGCTCTGGCTACACCTTC. Protein sequence: CASSYNTGGSGYTF. The rearrangement uses TRBV7-8 and TRBJ1-2; 9 nucleotides align to TRBD1. Germline assignment: CDR1 SGHVS and CDR2 FQNEAQ. Unmatched junction bases numbered 7, after V lost 4 bases and J lost 7 bases. This CDR3 has 14 residues.

This chain joins TRBV11-1 and TRBJ2-1, with TRBD2 identical over 8 bases. The V gene end was trimmed by 3 bases and the J gene end by 4 bases; junction bases not matched to a gene: 5. CDR3 length: 15 amino acids. Looked up from germline, CDR1 is SGHAT and CDR2 is FQDESV (reference sequence). CDR3 DNA: TGTGCCAGCAGCTTGGCGGGGGGACCGTACAATGAGCAGTTCTTC. It yields the protein CASSLAGGPYNEQFF.

The rearrangement uses TRBV7-9 and TRBJ2-3; 10 nucleotides match TRBD2. V shed 5 bases, J shed 2 bases, and the junction held 7 bases outside the gene matches. There are 16 residues in the CDR3. Germline V gene data show CDR1 as SEHNR and CDR2 as FQNEAQ (reference sequence). The CDR3 coding sequence is TGTGCCAGCAGCCTAAAGCGGGGGGGGAACACAGATACGCAGTATTTT. The encoded protein is CASSLKRGGNTDTQYF.

The rearrangement links TRBV9 to TRBJ2-7; 8 bases line up with TRBD2. Germline lookup yields CDR1 SGDLS and CDR2 YYNGEE. J gave up 1 base and V 0 bases, and 3 bases lay outside the gene matches. The CDR3 loop spans 15 amino acids. CDR3 region: CASSVGPSGSYEQYF. The CDR3 DNA reads as TGTGCCAGCAGCGTAGGTCCTAGCGGGTCCTACGAGCAGTACTTC.

The V call is TRBV3-1 (or the pseudogene TRBV3-2), the J call TRBJ1-5; no firm D call. This CDR3 contains 12 residues. CDR1 and CDR2 from the germline V gene are LGHDT and YNNKEL (reference sequence). V gave up 4 bases and J gave up 2 bases, with 3 bases separating them. The CDR3 sequence is CASSPGNQPQHF. In DNA, the CDR3 is TGTGCCAGCAGCCCGGGCAATCAGCCCCAGCATTTT.

The CDR3 region has the DNA TGTGCCAGCAGTCCCTGGGACAGCTCAGGGGAGCAGTTCTTC. Protein sequence: CASSPWDSSGEQFF. The chain is built from TRBV27 and TRBJ2-1; 7 positions agree with TRBD1. V was pared by 5 bases and J by 10 bases, with 11 bases of the junction left unmatched. The germline V gene has CDR1 MNHEY and CDR2 SMNVEV (reference sequence). This CDR3 comprises 14 residues.

This clone was recorded a few times. This chain links TRBV14 with TRBJ2-7; the D gene is possibly TRBD2 (6 bases). The germline gives CDR1 SGHDN, CDR2 FVKESK. V gave up 2 bases and J gave up 2 bases, with 13 bases separating them. The CDR3 spans 15 residues. CDR3 amino acids: CASSQIRGSAYEQYF. CDR3 bases: TGTGCCAGCAGCCAAATTCGGGGGTCGGCCTACGAGCAGTACTTC.

The sample holds one count of this clone. The genes are TRBV5-1 and TRBJ2-7; 9 bases are shared with TRBD1. Germline CDR1 is SGHRS and CDR2 is YFSETQ. V lost 0 bases, J lost 5 bases, and 6 bases stayed unmatched. The CDR3 extends over 15 amino acids. CDR3 coding DNA: TGCGCCAGCAGCTTGGGGACAGGGGAAGGCCACGAGCAGTACTTC. Residues: CASSLGTGEGHEQYF.

This chain uses TRBV7-9 with TRBJ2-2; maybe TRBD2 (6 bases). Germline CDR1 SEHNR, CDR2 FQNEAQ (reference sequence). The CDR3 sequence is 16 residues long. V dropped 2 bases and J dropped 4 bases, with 14 bases sitting between them. The chain's CDR3 is CASSLWTNGGTGELFF. CDR3 in DNA: TGTGCCAGCAGCTTATGGACAAACGGGGGCACCGGGGAGCTGTTTTTT.

The chain links TRBV5-1 to TRBJ2-7; tentative D call: TRBD2 (6 bases). The CDR3 is 13 amino acids. Germline loops: CDR1 SGHRS, CDR2 YFSETQ. The germline V and J ends were trimmed by 3 bases and 3 bases, with 10 bases remaining between them. The CDR3 reads CASSSEGLYEQYF. DNA of the CDR3: TGCGCCAGCAGCTCGGAGGGCCTCTACGAGCAGTACTTC.

J is TRBJ2-7 and V is TRBV11-2; a possible D gene is TRBD1 (6 bases). Germline lookup yields CDR1 SGHAT and CDR2 FQNNGV. The length of the CDR3 is 16 residues. V was clipped by 2 bases and J by 2 bases, with 16 bases between them. The CDR3 DNA reads as TGTGCCAGCAGCTTAAATTGGGGGCCCGGTGCCTACGAGCAGTACTTC. As protein: CASSLNWGPGAYEQYF. The whole variable domain, filled in from reference TRBV11-2 and TRBJ2-7, reads EAGVAQSPRYKIIEKRQSVAFWCNPISGHATLYWYQQILGQGPKLLIQFQNNGVVDDSQLPKDRFSAERLKGVDSTLKIQPAKLEDSAVYLCASSLNWGPGAYEQYFGPGTRLTVT.

The V and J genes are TRBV7-9 and TRBJ1-2; no definite D call. V was pared by 5 bases and J by 0 bases, with 13 bases between. CDR1 is SEHNR, CDR2 FQNEAQ, per germline (reference sequence). CDR3 length equals 15 residues. The CDR3 nucleotides are TGTGCCAGCAGCACCATCCGAGGGACTAACTATGGCTACACCTTC. Translating gives CASSTIRGTNYGYTF.

The chain combines TRBV2 with TRBJ2-2; TRBD1 agrees at 7 bases. The V and J ends lost 3 bases and 4 bases, in that order; junction bases with no gene match: 5. CDR1 is SNHLY, CDR2 FYNNEI, per germline. The CDR3 has 15 amino acids. CDR3 coding DNA: TGTGCCAGCAGTGATGTTCCAGGGGGCACCGGGGAGCTGTTTTTT. Amino acid sequence: CASSDVPGGTGELFF.

V and J are TRBV18 and TRBJ1-5, with 8 nucleotides matching TRBD1. With V trimmed by 5 bases and J by 11 bases, 11 bases remained unmatched. This CDR3 is 14 amino acids long. Germline V gene sequence: CDR1 KGHSH, CDR2 LQKENI. For the CDR3, the DNA is TGTGCCAGCTCATTGGGGACAGGAGATCCGGCCCAGCATTTT. Translation: CASSLGTGDPAQHF.

The chain carries TRBV18 and TRBJ1-4, with D possibly matching TRBD1 (6 bases). The germline V gene has CDR1 KGHSH and CDR2 LQKENI. The CDR3 covers 14 residues. Trimming took off 3 bases at V and 4 bases at J, with 9 bases between the two ends. CDR3 loop: CASSPTGLNEKLFF. The DNA for the CDR3 is TGTGCCAGCTCACCGACAGGACTTAATGAAAAACTGTTTTTT.

The chain has TRBV19 and TRBJ1-6, with D maybe TRBD1 (5 bases). CDR3 size: 15 residues. Looked up from germline, CDR1 is LNHDA and CDR2 is SQIVND (reference sequence). V lost 7 bases to trimming and J lost 7 bases, with 17 bases between them. This CDR3 reads CASTAQVLGNSPLHF. CDR3 nucleotide sequence: TGTGCCAGTACTGCACAGGTTTTGGGCAATTCACCCCTCCACTTT.

The V and J genes are TRBV9 and TRBJ2-7; 11 bases agree with TRBD1. J was trimmed by 3 bases and V by 3 bases; bases with no gene match: 8. Germline CDR1 SGDLS, CDR2 YYNGEE. This CDR3 spans 16 amino acids. CDR3 protein: CASSAAPGTGGYEQYF. CDR3 nucleotides: TGTGCCAGCAGCGCGGCCCCCGGGACAGGGGGCTACGAGCAGTACTTC.

The chain carries TRBV7-6 and TRBJ1-3; unclear D gene. The V gene lost 0 bases and the J gene lost 0 bases, with 12 bases spanning the gap. The CDR3 runs to 17 residues. The germline V gene encodes CDR1 SGHVS and CDR2 FNYEAQ. The CDR3 sequence: CASSLADGRLSGNTIYF. CDR3 DNA: TGTGCCAGCAGCTTAGCGGATGGCCGACTCTCTGGAAACACCATATATTTT.